The source of this T cell receptor (beta chain) is a study of T-cell reconstitution after alpha-beta-depleted transplantation in children. Preparation of the TCRbeta library involved a method that used unique molecular identifiers. Each CDR3 protein is one row after TCRdb ran MiXCR on the PCR reads. Here the sample spans about 610,000 distinct CDR3 sequences, 10% being singletons. This clonotype was recorded at least ten times. V was clipped by 5 bases and J by 9 bases, with 20 bases between them. The CDR3 loop spans 14 amino acids. The TCR originated in a human donor who donated a stem cell graft to a child with acute myeloid leukemia. Specimen: PBMCs from the stem cell graft donor, collected from the stem cell graft. This rearrangement joins TRBV12-3 or TRBV12-4 to TRBJ2-7; the D is unclear. The CDR3 region is CASSKNYEQAGQYF. CDR3 coding DNA: TGTGCCAGCAGTAAAAACTACGAGCAGGCAGGGCAGTACTTC.